Below are 9 T cell receptor beta chains sequenced from a single sample in a study of T cells in Graves' hyperthyroidism and ophthalmopathy. The TCR beta CDR3 regions underwent amplification using RNA transcripts as the source. TCR CDR3 regions were first amplified by RT-PCR with HTBI primers. From the multiplex PCR reads, TCRdb called clonotypes with MiXCR, one entry per CDR3 protein. This table has about 560,000 distinct CDR3 sequences, around 17% appearing once. Sequenced input: blood. The receptor source for this set is a woman younger than 35 with Graves' hyperthyroidism.

Turning to this clonotype: Since a much larger clone is just one base distant, this may be a read error. In this CDR3 the conserved last residue, phenylalanine or tryptophan, is missing, so a read error is likely. CDR3 residues: CASSLGGDFHNEQFL. Written as DNA, the CDR3 is TGTGCCAGCAGTTTGGGAGGGGACTTCCACAATGAGCAGTTCCTC. The chain has TRBV5-5 and TRBJ2-1, with 7 bases matching TRBD2. Germline-derived CDR1 and CDR2 are SGHKS and YYEKEE (reference sequence). The CDR3 length is 15 residues.

Many counts were recorded for this clonotype. This chain links TRBV11-2 with TRBJ2-1; possibly TRBD1 for D (6 bases). The CDR3 spans 15 residues. Germline V gives CDR1 SGHAT, CDR2 FQNNGV. Trimming pared 2 bases from V and 0 bases from J, leaving 8 bases between. The CDR3 loop is CASSLQGNSYNEQFF. The CDR3 DNA follows: TGTGCCAGCAGCTTACAGGGGAACTCCTACAATGAGCAGTTCTTC.

This clonotype was counted between two and nine times. This chain uses TRBV9 with TRBJ2-1; weak D call: TRBD1 (5 bases). This CDR3 is 14 amino acids long. V was cut by 0 bases and J by 5 bases, with 9 bases left in between. Germline V gene sequence: CDR1 SGDLS, CDR2 YYNGEE. This CDR3 reads CASSVDVRDNEQFF. The CDR3 DNA follows: TGTGCCAGCAGCGTAGATGTCAGGGACAATGAGCAGTTCTTC.

CDR3 bases: TGTGCCAGCAGCCAAGGGGACCTCCGGTACAATGAGCAGTTCTTC. It is translated as CASSQGDLRYNEQFF. V is TRBV3-1 and J is TRBJ2-1, with D perhaps matching TRBD1 or TRBD2 (5 bases each). The length of the CDR3 is 15 residues. Looked up from germline, CDR1 is LGHDT and CDR2 is YNNKEL (reference sequence). V lost 1 base and J 4 bases, leaving 11 bases between the germline ends.

This clonotype was counted at least ten times. The gene calls are TRBV27 and TRBJ2-2; 7 positions agree with TRBD1. This CDR3 region has 16 residues. Germline CDR1 reads MNHEY; CDR2 reads SMNVEV (reference sequence). The trim removed 5 bases at V and 5 bases at J, leaving 11 bases unmatched. CDR3 loop: CASSPPTGFGTGELFF. CDR3 sequence (DNA): TGTGCCAGCAGTCCTCCGACAGGGTTCGGTACCGGGGAGCTGTTTTTT.

The chain joins TRBV5-5 to TRBJ1-1; D perhaps matches TRBD1 (6 bases). Germline CDR1 is SGHKS and CDR2 is YYEKEE (reference sequence). With 4 bases removed from V and 1 base from J, the gap between germline ends came to 14 bases. There are 15 residues in the CDR3. CDR3 coding DNA: TGTGCCAGCAGCCGAGGGGGGCAAGAGAACACTGAAGCTTTCTTT. It codes for CASSRGGQENTEAFF.

There are a few counts of this clonotype. The chain is built from TRBV12-3 or TRBV12-4 and TRBJ1-4; D remains unclear. This CDR3 has 13 residues. Trimming left V 7 bases short and J 10 bases short, with 16 bases between. CDR3 DNA: TGTGCCAGCACCCCCGCCCCGTCTGGAAAACTGTTTTTT. This gives the protein CASTPAPSGKLFF.

A few counts support this clonotype. The V call is TRBV6-5, the J call TRBJ1-2; no clear D gene. Germline CDR1 reads MNHEY; CDR2 reads SVGAGI. CDR3 length: 15 residues. V was clipped by 0 bases and J by 3 bases, with 11 bases between them. This chain's CDR3 is CASSYSTTSHYGYTF. CDR3 DNA sequence: TGTGCCAGCAGTTACTCGACCACAAGTCACTATGGCTACACCTTC.

This clonotype was picked up many times. This chain links TRBV7-3 with TRBJ2-2; D ambiguous. CDR3 length equals 13 residues. V lost 4 bases and J 4 bases, leaving 7 bases between the germline ends. Germline V lookup: CDR1 SGHTA, CDR2 FQGTGA. CDR3 residues: CASSSDITGELFF. CDR3 nucleotides: TGTGCCAGCAGCTCAGACATCACCGGGGAGCTGTTTTTT.